The next 28 T cell receptor beta chains were all read from a single sample in a study of blood T cell repertoires in COVID-19. Sequencing used immunoSEQ multiplex PCR; TCRdb keeps in-frame clones, though not all of them. This table has under 350,000 clones, around 87% appearing once. The specimen was peripheral blood. The source of these receptors is a man aged 65-85 years with acute or convalescent COVID-19.

V gene TRBV5-1 combines with J gene TRBJ1-1; D gene unclear. The V gene lost 4 bases and the J gene lost 0 bases, with 10 bases spanning the gap. The CDR3 runs 14 residues. Germline V gene lookup returns CDR1 SGHRS and CDR2 YFSETQ. The CDR3, as DNA: TGCGCCAGCAGCCCTCGGGTGTTGAACACTGAAGCTTTCTTT. It yields the protein CASSPRVLNTEAFF.

The chain carries TRBV3-1 (or the pseudogene TRBV3-2) and TRBJ2-7, with TRBD2 matching over 7 bases. Germline V gene data show CDR1 as LGHDT and CDR2 as YNNKEL (reference sequence). The CDR3 extends over 14 amino acids. The V segment lost 1 base and the J segment 0 bases; nucleotides outside the gene matches: 0. The CDR3 reads CASSQGTSSYEQYF. The CDR3 nucleotides are TGTGCCAGCAGCCAAGGGACTAGCTCCTACGAGCAGTACTTC.

The CDR3 region has the DNA TGTGCCAGCTCACCCGGACAGCAGTCACCCCTCCACTTT. It encodes CASSPGQQSPLHF. The chain recombines TRBV18 with TRBJ1-6; TRBD1 might be the D (6 bases). The CDR3 is 13 amino acids. Per germline, CDR1 KGHSH and CDR2 LQKENI. The germline V and J ends were trimmed by 3 bases and 10 bases, with 10 bases remaining between them.

The J gene is TRBJ1-2, the V gene TRBV21-1. TRBV21-1 is a known pseudogene. The CDR3 is made up of 14 amino acids. CDR3 DNA sequence: TGTGCCAGCAGCAGCGGAGGGCAGAACTATGGCTACACCTTC. Protein: CASSSGGQNYGYTF.

This sequence joins TRBV3-1 (or the pseudogene TRBV3-2) and TRBJ2-7; 11 nucleotides align to TRBD2. Germline V CDR1 and CDR2: LGHDT, YNNKEL (reference sequence). CDR3 length equals 15 residues. V lost 0 bases, J lost 6 bases, and 4 bases stayed unmatched. The CDR3 reads CASSQDLLAGGEQYF. The CDR3 coding sequence is TGTGCCAGCAGCCAAGATCTCCTAGCGGGAGGCGAGCAGTACTTC.

V and J are TRBV15 and TRBJ1-2; 7 bases align to TRBD1. The CDR3 has 13 residues. The germline CDR1 and CDR2 sequences are LNHNV and YYDKDF (reference sequence). V trimming: 2 bases; J trimming: 4 bases; junction bases outside the gene matches: 1. CDR3 protein: CATSRRDSYGYTF. Here the CDR3 DNA reads TGTGCCACCAGCAGACGGGACAGCTATGGCTACACCTTC.

The chain uses TRBV3-1 (or the pseudogene TRBV3-2) and TRBJ2-3; possibly TRBD2 for D (6 bases). The germline gives CDR1 LGHDT, CDR2 YNNKEL (reference sequence). The CDR3 extends over 16 amino acids. Trimming shortened V by 3 bases and J by 2 bases, and 15 bases separated the two germline ends. The DNA for the CDR3 is TGTGCCAGCAGCCACGGTTGGGGGGAATTCACAGATACGCAGTATTTT. This encodes CASSHGWGEFTDTQYF.

V usage is TRBV18 and J usage is TRBJ2-2; TRBD1 agrees at 7 bases. V lost 4 bases and J lost 1; bases outside the gene matches: 3. The CDR3 contains 15 residues. Germline CDR1 KGHSH, CDR2 LQKENI. As DNA, the CDR3 is TGTGCCAGCTCACTTCGGACAGGGAACACCGGGGAGCTGTTTTTT. As protein: CASSLRTGNTGELFF.

The rearrangement joins TRBV24-1 to TRBJ1-2; D might be TRBD1 (6 bases). From germline, CDR1 is KGHDR and CDR2 SFDVKD. CDR3 length equals 12 residues. Trimming took off 4 bases at V and 8 bases at J, with 10 bases between the two ends. The CDR3 nucleotides read TGTGCCACCAGTGACCAAGACAGGGGCTACACCTTC. Its translation is CATSDQDRGYTF.

The chain links TRBV10-2 to TRBJ1-2, with TRBD1 identical over 10 bases. Germline V gives CDR1 WSHSY, CDR2 SAAADI. The CDR3 length is 16 residues. Trimming at V came to 4 bases and at J to 2 bases, leaving 7 bases not matched to a gene. The CDR3: CASSGSGTGENYGYTF. CDR3 in DNA: TGCGCCAGCAGTGGCTCCGGGACAGGGGAAAACTATGGCTACACCTTC.

The chain couples TRBV15 to TRBJ1-3; D perhaps matches TRBD1 (6 bases). Germline loops: CDR1 LNHNV, CDR2 YYDKDF (reference sequence). Trimming removed 0 bases from V and 4 bases from J, with 16 bases in between. The CDR3 has 17 amino acids. CDR3 sequence: CATSRDYAGASGNTIYF. DNA for the CDR3: TGTGCCACCAGCAGAGATTACGCGGGGGCGTCCGGAAACACCATATATTTT.

The chain joins TRBV7-9 to TRBJ1-5; 11 nucleotides line up with TRBD1. Per germline, CDR1 SEHNR and CDR2 FQNEAQ (reference sequence). Trimming removed 5 bases from V and 5 bases from J; junction bases left unmatched: 5. The CDR3 runs to 15 residues. CDR3 region: CASSPGQGEYQPQHF. The CDR3 nucleotides read TGTGCCAGCAGCCCGGGACAGGGGGAATATCAGCCCCAGCATTTT.

The rearrangement joins TRBV3-1 (or the pseudogene TRBV3-2) to TRBJ2-7, with TRBD1 matching 9 bases. Germline V gene sequence: CDR1 LGHDT, CDR2 YNNKEL (reference sequence). CDR3 length: 15 amino acids. Trimming at V came to 2 bases and at J to 3 bases, leaving 5 bases not matched to a gene. For the CDR3, the DNA is TGTGCCAGCAGCCAAACCGGGACAGGGATCTACGAGCAGTACTTC. Protein product: CASSQTGTGIYEQYF.

This chain connects TRBV10-3 to TRBJ2-1, with unresolved D. CDR1 is ENHRY and CDR2 is SYGVKD in the germline V gene. CDR3 size: 11 residues. Deletions cut 4 bases from V and 10 bases from J, with 8 bases between. In DNA, the CDR3 is TGTGCCATCAGTGCTGAGACAGAGCAGTTCTTC. As protein: CAISAETEQFF.

CDR3 loop: CASSQDAQGATEAFF. DNA of the CDR3: TGCGCCAGCAGCCAAGATGCACAGGGGGCCACTGAAGCTTTCTTT. The V call is TRBV4-3, the J call TRBJ1-1; 9 bases align to TRBD1. The V gene end was trimmed by 0 bases and the J gene end by 4 bases; junction bases not matched to a gene: 3. Looked up from germline, CDR1 is LGHNA and CDR2 is YSLEER. This CDR3 has 15 residues.

V and J are TRBV7-2 and TRBJ1-1; D is ambiguous. The CDR3 sequence is 13 residues long. V lost 1 base and J 8 bases, leaving 11 bases between the germline ends. Germline-derived CDR1 and CDR2 are SGHTA and FQGNSA. CDR3 sequence (DNA): TGTGCCAGCAGCTTAGAGGCGGGGTTCGAAGCTTTCTTT. Its translation: CASSLEAGFEAFF.

The chain combines TRBV19 with TRBJ1-6; possibly TRBD1 for D (5 bases). V was cut by 7 bases and J by 10 bases, with 20 bases left in between. CDR3 length equals 15 residues. The germline V gene encodes CDR1 LNHDA and CDR2 SQIVND (reference sequence). CDR3 sequence (DNA): TGTGCCAGTACCCGACGCGGGGACCTACAGTCACCCCTCCACTTT. This sequence encodes CASTRRGDLQSPLHF.

This clone was counted between two and nine times. This rearrangement joins TRBV3-1 (or the pseudogene TRBV3-2) to TRBJ1-6; tentative D call: TRBD1 (6 bases). The CDR3 totals 15 residues. V gave up 0 bases and J gave up 11 bases, with 14 bases separating them. Germline CDR1 and CDR2: LGHDT and YNNKEL (reference sequence). This chain's CDR3 is CASSQDVGAGAPLHF. The CDR3 DNA sequence: TGTGCCAGCAGCCAAGACGTGGGGGCAGGTGCACCCCTCCACTTT.

V and J are TRBV4-3 and TRBJ1-1; D is perhaps TRBD1 (6 bases). Germline V gene sequence: CDR1 LGHNA, CDR2 YSLEER. The V gene lost 2 bases and the J gene lost 2 bases, with 18 bases spanning the gap. The CDR3 is 17 residues long. In nucleotides, the CDR3 is TGCGCCAGCAGCCAAACCCTGCCGGGAGGGGGTAACACTGAAGCTTTCTTT. Encoded protein: CASSQTLPGGGNTEAFF.

V gene TRBV9 combines with J gene TRBJ2-5; D call uncertain. This CDR3 has 12 residues. CDR1 is SGDLS, CDR2 YYNGEE, per germline. Deletions cut 3 bases from V and 5 bases from J, with 8 bases between. The CDR3 region has the DNA TGTGCCAGCAGCGGGAGTGGGGAGACCCAGTACTTC. Translated: CASSGSGETQYF. Drawing the rest from reference TRBV9 and TRBJ2-5, the complete variable domain is DSGVTQTPKHLITATGQRVTLRCSPRSGDLSVYWYQQSLDQGLQFLIQYYNGEERAKGNILERFSAQQFPDLHSELNLSSLELGDSALYFCASSGSGETQYFGPGTRLLVL.

This clone was recorded a few times. This chain uses TRBV4-3 with TRBJ2-7; D might be TRBD1 (5 bases). The CDR3 totals 15 residues. Germline CDR1 LGHNA, CDR2 YSLEER. V lost 4 bases, J lost 2 bases, and 15 bases lay in between. The DNA for the CDR3 is TGCGCCAGCAGCCCATCATGGGGCCGAACCTACGAGCAGTACTTC. It is translated as CASSPSWGRTYEQYF.

This clone appeared a single time. The chain carries TRBV2 and TRBJ2-2, with D possibly matching TRBD1 (6 bases). CDR1 is SNHLY, CDR2 FYNNEI, per germline. Trimming pared 3 bases from V and 4 bases from J, leaving 12 bases between. This CDR3 is built from 15 residues. The CDR3 sequence: CASSDRGAGTGELFF. Here the CDR3 DNA reads TGTGCCAGCAGTGACAGGGGCGCGGGCACCGGGGAGCTGTTTTTT.

The chain recombines TRBV5-4 with TRBJ2-1, with TRBD2 identical over 15 bases. The ends lost 3 bases at V and 6 bases at J; junction bases unmatched: 4. The germline V gene encodes CDR1 SGHNT and CDR2 YYREEE (reference sequence). The CDR3 totals 16 residues. The CDR3 loop is CASSSPGLAGGNEQFF. The CDR3 DNA follows: TGTGCCAGCAGCTCACCGGGACTAGCGGGAGGCAATGAGCAGTTCTTC.

The chain links TRBV9 to TRBJ2-7, with D perhaps matching TRBD2 (6 bases). Germline values: CDR1 SGDLS, CDR2 YYNGEE. The germline V and J ends were trimmed by 2 bases and 3 bases, with 21 bases remaining between them. The CDR3 is 17 residues long. CDR3: CASSVDIGGGSNYEQYF. CDR3 nucleotide sequence: TGTGCCAGCAGCGTTGATATAGGCGGAGGGTCAAACTACGAGCAGTACTTC. The full variable domain, its missing parts supplied by reference TRBV9 and TRBJ2-7, is DSGVTQTPKHLITATGQRVTLRCSPRSGDLSVYWYQQSLDQGLQFLIQYYNGEERAKGNILERFSAQQFPDLHSELNLSSLELGDSALYFCASSVDIGGGSNYEQYFGPGTRLTVT.

This sequence joins TRBV19 and TRBJ2-2; TRBD1 agrees at 8 bases. CDR3 length: 15 amino acids. CDR1 LNHDA and CDR2 SQIVND come from the germline V gene (reference sequence). Unmatched junction bases numbered 3, after V lost 3 bases and J lost 3 bases. The CDR3 is CASSIRGQDTGELFF. The CDR3 nucleotides are TGTGCCAGTAGTATCAGGGGGCAGGACACCGGGGAGCTGTTTTTT.

The genes are TRBV5-4 and TRBJ2-3, with D tentatively TRBD1 (6 bases). CDR1 is SGHNT, CDR2 YYREEE, per germline (reference sequence). The CDR3 loop spans 15 amino acids. V was clipped by 4 bases and J by 2 bases, with 14 bases between them. CDR3 protein: CASSPGTPNTDTQYF. The CDR3 region has the DNA TGTGCCAGCAGCCCCGGGACACCGAACACAGATACGCAGTATTTT.

The gene calls are TRBV21-1 and TRBJ2-5; TRBD1 is taken as the D call from the table, unchecked against the DNA. TRBV21-1 is a pseudogene segment. The CDR3 runs to 18 residues. CDR3 region: CASSKVSGGLGGKETQYF. The DNA of the CDR3 is TGTGCCAGCAGCAAGGTCTCAGGGGGTTTGGGTGGAAAGGAGACCCAGTACTTC.

The chain recombines TRBV7-6 with TRBJ2-7; 11 nucleotides match TRBD1. CDR1 SGHVS and CDR2 FNYEAQ come from the germline V gene. This CDR3 spans 15 amino acids. V dropped 5 bases and J dropped 3; count of bases not matched to a gene: 6. DNA for the CDR3: TGTGCCAGCAGCCCGGGGACAGGGGGTGACTACGAGCAGTACTTC. Translated, it gives CASSPGTGGDYEQYF.